This T cell receptor (beta chain) stems from a study of CD8+ T cells in alopecia areata. Points from the study as a whole: In scalp samples, resident alphabeta T cells of normal skin are also sequenced. Clonality in lesional scalp, especially alopecia totalis/universalis, exceeded that of normal scalp.

Cutaneous lymph nodes were pooled and cells sorted by CD4, CD8alpha, NKG2D, NKG2ACE and more. RNA was isolated and reverse transcribed to cDNA, the sequencing template. The repertoire was sequenced with immunoSEQ multiplex PCR; TCRdb's copy has only in-frame clones and lacks some. This set yields approximately 280,000 clones and no singletons; the top ten hold about 1.2%. In the case of this clone: The antigen remains undetermined. Each gene name is a mouse one. From the germline J gene comes the end of the CDR3, since the read stops 4 residues before it. Other DNA sequences in the same sample also yield this CDR3.

This CDR3 spans 13 amino acids. The germline V gene has CDR1 NSHNY and CDR2 SYGAGN. J gave up 2 bases and V 5 bases, and 1 base lay outside the gene matches. The chain uses TRBV13-1 and TRBJ2-7; 10 positions match TRBD1. The TCR sequence derives from a C3H/HeJ mouse with alopecia areata. Strain haplotype (MHC): H2-k. Sequenced sample: CD4+ T cells sorted from a lymph node. CDR3 DNA (partial): TGTGCCAGCAGAGGACAGGGGGCCTAT. Translated, it gives CASRGQGAY. The complete CDR3 reads CASRGQGAYEQYF.